These 4 T cell receptor beta chains came from one sample sequenced in a study of cytomegalovirus exposure and HLA in healthy donors. PCR amplification relied on 60 Vbeta primers (plus 13 Jbeta primers). The data were produced by immunoSEQ multiplex PCR, yet TCRdb's version contains in-frame clones alone and is incomplete. The repertoire holds 55,000 to 70,000 clones, with around three quarters as singletons. The material sequenced was PBMCs. The receptors shown here come from a woman aged 60-75 years in good health and CMV-seropositive.

This clone occurred a few times. CDR3 protein: CASSGATSPLHF. CDR3 DNA: TGTGCCAGTAGCGGAGCGACCTCACCCCTCCACTTT. This chain links TRBV19 with TRBJ1-6; D gene uncertain. The CDR3 sequence is 12 residues long. Per germline, CDR1 LNHDA and CDR2 SQIVND (reference sequence). The V gene lost 6 bases and the J gene lost 10 bases, with 10 bases spanning the gap.

The chain is built from TRBV7-9 and TRBJ2-3; 9 bases map to TRBD2. This CDR3 region has 16 residues. The germline CDR1 and CDR2 sequences are SEHNR and FQNEAQ (reference sequence). The V gene end was trimmed by 5 bases and the J gene end by 1 base; junction bases not matched to a gene: 7. The chain's CDR3 is CASSTGLASGTDTQYF. The CDR3 DNA sequence: TGTGCCAGCAGCACGGGACTAGCAAGTGGCACAGATACGCAGTATTTT.

The chain joins TRBV6-4 to TRBJ1-2; no clear D. The CDR3 has 16 residues. Germline CDR1 and CDR2: MRHNA and SNTAGT. Trimming left V 4 bases short and J 5 bases short, with 20 bases between. The CDR3 nucleotides read TGTGCCAGCAGTGTTAGTCCAGCCTCGGGTGCTTATGGCTACACCTTC. Its translation: CASSVSPASGAYGYTF.

The V and J genes are TRBV7-9 and TRBJ1-5, with D possibly being TRBD1 (6 bases). V was shortened by 10 bases and J by 1 base, with 11 bases between the two germline ends. CDR1 and CDR2 from the germline V gene are SEHNR and FQNEAQ (reference sequence). This CDR3 is 13 amino acids long. CDR3 DNA: TGTGCCACGGATCAGGGGAGCAATCAGCCCCAGCATTTT. Translated, it gives CATDQGSNQPQHF.